This paragraph reports one TCR beta chain. Assay used: immunoSEQ multiplex PCR; TCRdb lists only in-frame clones, some missing. The top ten clones hold over 9.5% of a sample with about 210,000 clones, 82% of them seen once. Trimming removed 4 bases from V and 5 bases from J; junction bases left unmatched: 5. The CDR3 spans 14 residues. Germline V CDR1 and CDR2: SGHTS, YDEGEE. This entry belongs to a study of blood T cell repertoires in COVID-19. Study summary: Specimens from acute and convalescent COVID-19 originated in the United States, Italy and Spain.

The chain links TRBV5-8 to TRBJ2-2, with TRBD2 matching 7 bases. The sample taken for sequencing was peripheral blood. This clonotype was sampled from a woman aged 35 to 49 with acute or convalescent COVID-19. CDR3 DNA: TGTGCCAGCAGCCCTTGGGGGGGAACCGGGGAGCTGTTTTTT. This gives the protein CASSPWGGTGELFF.